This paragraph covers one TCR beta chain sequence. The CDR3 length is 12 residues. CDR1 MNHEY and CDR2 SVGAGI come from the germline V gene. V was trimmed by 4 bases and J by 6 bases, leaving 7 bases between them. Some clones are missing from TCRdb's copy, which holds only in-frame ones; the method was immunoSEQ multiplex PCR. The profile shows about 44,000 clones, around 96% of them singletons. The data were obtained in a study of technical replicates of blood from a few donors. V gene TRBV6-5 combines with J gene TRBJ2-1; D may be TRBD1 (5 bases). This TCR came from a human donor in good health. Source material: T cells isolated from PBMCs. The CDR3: CASSSDSNEQFF. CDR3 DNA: TGTGCCAGCAGTTCTGACAGCAATGAGCAGTTCTTC.